The entry that follows covers one T cell receptor (beta chain) sequence. Its antigen is currently not known. Base-call qualities are not available, and no considerably larger clone is one nucleotide away. TCRbeta CDR3 regions were amplified from genomic DNA by means of the immunoSEQ Assay, a bias-controlled multiplex PCR. In the paper's pipeline: The number of nucleated cells in each sample was estimated from the amplification of reference gene primers within the assay. Sequence reads were collapsed and filtered to measure the absolute abundance of every unique TCRbeta CDR3 rearrangement. For each sample, productive Simpson clonality was calculated as the square root of Simpson's diversity index across productive rearrangements. Not all clones reach the TCRdb copy of this immuneACCESS table, which keeps in-frame sequences only. Checked studies attribute under half of the gap to unresolved V genes and leave the rest unexplained. V and J calls plus clone size are reproduced from that table; the DNA served to infer D and trimming. Counted in this sample were approximately 150,000 clones; around four fifths of them appeared once. The ten biggest clones cover about 1.9% of the sample.

This sample is drawn from a study of blood T cell repertoires in COVID-19 (dated by TCRdb to 2019 to 2021). Concerning the study at large: Samples covering the acute and convalescent phases of COVID-19 were provided by collaborators in the United States, Italy and Spain. The prospective study material was composed of cDNA or gDNA derived from T cells, B-cell-depleted T cells, or PBMCs. Deeply sampled blood TCRbeta repertoires from subjects exposed to, actively infected with, or recovered from COVID-19 were included in the dataset. A freely available public database, intended as a resource for researchers studying the immune response to SARS-CoV-2, is where the repertoires were released. Samples came from the ongoing ImmuneRACE study (first 160 participants) plus 1,254 subjects from 6 global collaborators. Sample metadata almost always included a de-identified subject ID, COVID-19 status, age in years and sex. Where available, HLA class I and class II types were obtained from metadata supplied by the sample provider rather than from assay-based typing.

Each collaborating institution followed its own protocols to collect whole blood in K2EDTA tubes. For TCRbeta analysis, collaborators shipped samples in one of three forms: frozen whole blood, isolated PBMCs, or DNA extracted from either of those sample types. Summary of the overall study and its limitations: The amount of clinical and demographic metadata varied by source and participant and was provided uncurated.

The germline V gene (reference sequence) supplies CDR1 GTSNPN and CDR2 SVGIG. From V the trimming removes 4 bases and from J it removes 7 bases, while the gene matches leave 2 bases of the junction unaccounted for. Including cysteine and phenylalanine, the CDR3 has 13 amino acids. Of the read, only the CDR3 DNA is kept; its 39 bases are in frame from base 1. The sequenced material came from peripheral blood. The V gene is TRBV30 and the J gene is TRBJ1-6; 9 middle bases align to TRBD1. This TCR was sampled from a woman of 80 years or more with acute or convalescent COVID-19. The sequence in DNA is TGTGCCTGGACGGGACAGGGAAATTCACCCCTCCACTTT. This sequence encodes CAWTGQGNSPLHF.